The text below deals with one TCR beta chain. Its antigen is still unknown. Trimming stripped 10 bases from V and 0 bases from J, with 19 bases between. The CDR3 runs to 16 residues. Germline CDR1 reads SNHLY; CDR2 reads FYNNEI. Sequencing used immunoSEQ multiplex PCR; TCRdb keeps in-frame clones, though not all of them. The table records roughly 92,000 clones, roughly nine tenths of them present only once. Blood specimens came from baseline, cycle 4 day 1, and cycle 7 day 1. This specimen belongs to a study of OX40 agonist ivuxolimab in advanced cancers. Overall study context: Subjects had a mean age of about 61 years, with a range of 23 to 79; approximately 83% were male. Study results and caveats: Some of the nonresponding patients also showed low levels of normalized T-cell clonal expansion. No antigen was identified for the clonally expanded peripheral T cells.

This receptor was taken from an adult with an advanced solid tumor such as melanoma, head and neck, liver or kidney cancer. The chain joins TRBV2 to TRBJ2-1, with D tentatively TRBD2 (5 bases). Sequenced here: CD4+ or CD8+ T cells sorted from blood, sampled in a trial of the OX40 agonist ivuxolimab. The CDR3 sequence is CATYADGGLSYNEQFF. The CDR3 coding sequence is TGTGCCACCTACGCGGATGGAGGCCTCTCCTACAATGAGCAGTTCTTC.